This T cell receptor beta chain comes out of a study of blood T cell repertoires in COVID-19. Study-level information: Acute-phase and convalescent COVID-19 samples originated in the United States, Italy and Spain. PBMCs, B-cell-depleted T cells, or T cells provided the cDNA or gDNA that made up the material.

Source study methods: Estimates of nucleated cell counts were drawn from the amplification of reference gene primers. TCRdb keeps only in-frame clones here, not all; method: immunoSEQ multiplex PCR. That table supplies the V and J calls and clone size; D and trimming were determined from the DNA. The sample consists of around 270,000 clones, roughly 84% of them appearing once. Germline V gene data show CDR1 as MDHEN and CDR2 as SYDVKM. The CDR3 spans 17 residues. J was trimmed by 6 bases and V by 6 bases; bases with no gene match: 13. V and J are TRBV28 and TRBJ1-4; 10 bases line up with TRBD1. The specimen sequenced was peripheral blood. The sequence was collected from a woman aged 40 to 50 who had recovered from COVID-19. CDR3 sequence reads: CASRSPGQGHIYEKLFF. The CDR3 region has the DNA TGTGCCAGCAGGAGTCCGGGACAGGGGCACATTTATGAAAAACTGTTTTTT.